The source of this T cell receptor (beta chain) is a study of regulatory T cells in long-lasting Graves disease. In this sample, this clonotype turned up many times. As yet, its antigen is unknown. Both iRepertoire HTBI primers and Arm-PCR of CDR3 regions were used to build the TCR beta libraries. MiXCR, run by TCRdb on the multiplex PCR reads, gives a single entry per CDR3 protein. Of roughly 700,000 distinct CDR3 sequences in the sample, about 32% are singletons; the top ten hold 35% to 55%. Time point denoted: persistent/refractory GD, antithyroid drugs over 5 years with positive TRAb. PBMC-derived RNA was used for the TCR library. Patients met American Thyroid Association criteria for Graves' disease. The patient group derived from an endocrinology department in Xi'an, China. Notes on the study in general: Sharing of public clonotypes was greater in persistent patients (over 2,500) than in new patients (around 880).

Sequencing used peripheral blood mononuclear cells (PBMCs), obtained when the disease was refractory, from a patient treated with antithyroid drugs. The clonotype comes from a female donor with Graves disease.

CDR3 amino acids: CASSAHRDETQYF. The CDR3 bases are TGTGCCAGCAGTGCCCACAGGGACGAGACCCAGTACTTC. J is TRBJ2-5 and V is TRBV2, with D possibly TRBD1 on 6 matching bases. The germline CDR1 and CDR2 sequences are SNHLY and FYNNEI. The CDR3 is made up of 13 amino acids. The V gene lost 4 bases and the J gene lost 5 bases, with 11 bases spanning the gap.